Below are 27 T cell receptor beta chains sequenced from a single sample in a study of cytomegalovirus exposure and HLA in healthy donors. Researchers ran the PCR with 60 Vbeta and 13 Jbeta primers. Clones were read by immunoSEQ multiplex PCR, and TCRdb kept only the in-frame ones, dropping some. The table lists approximately 250,000 clones, 70% to 90% of them singletons. The source material was PBMCs. These receptors were collected from a girl aged 2 to 10 in good health and CMV-seronegative.

Turning to this clone: An end of the junction does not agree with germline; a read error may underlie this. In the same sample, other DNA sequences code for this CDR3. This chain links TRBV5-1 with TRBJ2-6; D is perhaps TRBD1 (5 bases). This CDR3 has 18 amino acids. CDR1 is SGHRS and CDR2 is YFSETQ in the germline V gene. In DNA form, the CDR3 reads TGCGCCAGCAGCGCGTCGGGTCCGCCGGAGACTGGGGCCAACGTCCTGACCTTC. Its translation is CASSASGPPETGANVLTF. The full variable domain, its missing parts supplied by reference TRBV5-1 and TRBJ2-6, is KAGVTQTPRYLIKTRGQQVTLSCSPISGHRSVSWYQQTPGQGLQFLFEYFSETQRNKGNFPGRFSGRQFSNSRSEMNVSTLELGDSALYLCASSASGPPETGANVLTFGAGSRLTVL.

The gene calls are TRBV18 and TRBJ1-1; D might be TRBD1 (5 bases). Trimming took 1 base from V and 6 from J, leaving 9 bases between them. The germline V gene encodes CDR1 KGHSH and CDR2 LQKENI. The CDR3 length is 13 residues. The CDR3 DNA reads TGTGCCAGCTCACCACTACAGACAGCTGAAGCTTTCTTT. It translates to CASSPLQTAEAFF.

V and J are TRBV5-4 and TRBJ2-3; 7 nucleotides line up with TRBD1. CDR3 length: 16 residues. Germline CDR1 and CDR2: SGHNT and YYREEE (reference sequence). V shed 2 bases, J shed 4 bases, and the junction held 10 bases outside the gene matches. This chain's CDR3 is CASSLGNRGGADTQYF. The CDR3 bases are TGTGCCAGCAGCTTAGGAAACAGGGGTGGTGCAGATACGCAGTATTTT.

This sequence joins TRBV30 and TRBJ1-2; 7 nucleotides line up with TRBD1. Germline V gene sequence: CDR1 GTSNPN, CDR2 SVGIG (reference sequence). The CDR3 loop spans 15 amino acids. J lost 2 bases, V lost 3 bases, and 9 bases had no gene match. The CDR3 bases are TGTGCCTGGAGACGTCGGACAGGAAAGAACTATGGCTACACCTTC. Translation: CAWRRRTGKNYGYTF.

V usage is TRBV6-5 and J usage is TRBJ2-7; 12 positions agree with TRBD2. Trimming cost V 0 bases and J 2 bases; bases outside gene matches: 2. From germline, CDR1 is MNHEY and CDR2 SVGAGI. This CDR3 comprises 16 residues. The CDR3 DNA follows: TGTGCCAGCAGTTACTCTCTAGCGGGAGGGCCCTACGAGCAGTACTTC. This codes for CASSYSLAGGPYEQYF.

J is TRBJ2-3 and V is TRBV4-1, with 8 bases aligning to TRBD2. CDR1 and CDR2 (germline): MGHRA, YSYEKL. V was pared by 4 bases and J by 3 bases, with 0 bases of the junction left unmatched. There are 13 residues in the CDR3. The CDR3 spells CASSRLATDTQYF. CDR3 DNA sequence: TGCGCCAGCAGCCGACTAGCGACAGATACGCAGTATTTT.

The chain couples TRBV5-1 to TRBJ2-3, with D unresolved. Per the germline V gene, CDR1 is SGHRS and CDR2 is YFSETQ. CDR3 length: 13 amino acids. V lost 0 bases and J lost 6, with 8 bases in between. Here the CDR3 DNA reads TGCGCCAGCAGCTTGGCCCTCGGGGATACGCAGTATTTT. Translating gives CASSLALGDTQYF.

The chain couples TRBV5-6 to TRBJ2-1, with D unresolved. CDR1 is SGHDT, CDR2 YYEEEE, per germline. This CDR3 region has 17 residues. V was pared by 4 bases and J by 3 bases, with 20 bases between. The CDR3 DNA reads TGTGCCAGCAGCAGTTGGTTGATAACAGTGCTCTACAATGAGCAGTTCTTC. Its protein is CASSSWLITVLYNEQFF.

The chain is built from TRBV5-4 and TRBJ1-1; possible D gene TRBD1, 5 bases. Per germline, CDR1 SGHNT and CDR2 YYREEE (reference sequence). Trimming cost V 0 bases and J 4 bases, with 10 bases left between them. The CDR3 is made up of 14 amino acids. DNA of the CDR3: TGTGCCAGCAGCTTGGCCTGGGGGGGCACTGAAGCTTTCTTT. Protein sequence: CASSLAWGGTEAFF.

This clone was observed a few times. V usage is TRBV2 and J usage is TRBJ1-1; TRBD1 matches at 9 bases. Germline V gene sequence: CDR1 SNHLY, CDR2 FYNNEI. There are 13 residues in the CDR3. V trimming: 11 bases; J trimming: 3 bases; junction bases outside the gene matches: 7. The CDR3, as DNA: TGTGCCGGTCAACAGGGGGCGGACACTGAAGCTTTCTTT. Residues: CAGQQGADTEAFF.

V usage is TRBV2 and J usage is TRBJ2-1; TRBD1 agrees at 9 bases. The V gene end was trimmed by 8 bases and the J gene end by 14 bases; junction bases not matched to a gene: 10. CDR1 is SNHLY, CDR2 FYNNEI, per germline. This CDR3 is 12 amino acids long. The DNA of the CDR3 is TGTGCCAGCTCGAGTCAGGACAGGGGTGAGTTCTTC. Translating it yields CASSSQDRGEFF.

The gene calls are TRBV5-1 and TRBJ1-2; perhaps TRBD1 as D (5 bases). V was pared by 4 bases and J by 2 bases, with 12 bases between. Per germline, CDR1 SGHRS and CDR2 YFSETQ. This CDR3 comprises 14 residues. CDR3 region: CASSTSTDNYGYTF. The CDR3 coding sequence is TGCGCCAGCAGCACCTCGACAGACAACTATGGCTACACCTTC.

This clone has more than one count but fewer than ten. The chain links TRBV6-5 to TRBJ1-1; tentative D call: TRBD1 (5 bases). CDR3 length: 14 amino acids. Deletions cut 6 bases from V and 2 bases from J, with 13 bases between. Germline V gene data show CDR1 as MNHEY and CDR2 as SVGAGI. In DNA form, the CDR3 reads TGTGCCAGCAGCCCGAGGACATTCAACACTGAAGCTTTCTTT. Translation: CASSPRTFNTEAFF.

The table lists this clone with a count of one. The chain employs TRBV6-5 and TRBJ2-7; perhaps TRBD2 as D (6 bases). Per the germline V gene, CDR1 is MNHEY and CDR2 is SVGAGI. CDR3 length equals 15 residues. Trimming pared 6 bases from V and 0 bases from J, leaving 15 bases between. CDR3 loop: CASRSTTGSSYEQYF. The CDR3 region has the DNA TGTGCCAGCAGGTCGACAACCGGGAGCTCCTACGAGCAGTACTTC.

The chain carries TRBV5-1 and TRBJ1-1; TRBD1 matches 7 bases. CDR1 is SGHRS, CDR2 YFSETQ, per germline. The CDR3 runs 14 residues. J lost 4 bases, V lost 0 bases, and 3 bases had no gene match. DNA of the CDR3: TGCGCCAGCAGCTTGGATAAGGGGGCCACTGAAGCTTTCTTT. Its translation: CASSLDKGATEAFF.

This chain joins TRBV11-2 and TRBJ2-7; TRBD1 aligns across 8 bases. Germline CDR1 and CDR2: SGHAT and FQNNGV. The CDR3 spans 16 residues. With V trimmed by 2 bases and J by 2 bases, 8 bases remained unmatched. In DNA, the CDR3 is TGTGCCAGCAGCTTACTTCCCCGGACAGGGCCCTACGAGCAGTACTTC. This translates into CASSLLPRTGPYEQYF.

Only one count was recorded for this clone. The chain combines TRBV9 with TRBJ2-3; 8 bases fit TRBD1. Trimming removed 4 bases from V and 3 bases from J; junction bases left unmatched: 7. The CDR3 has 15 amino acids. Germline V CDR1 and CDR2: SGDLS, YYNGEE. The CDR3 region is CASSPWTGRTDTQYF. The CDR3 region has the DNA TGTGCCAGCAGCCCCTGGACAGGGAGGACAGATACGCAGTATTTT.

About this clone itself: A junction boundary mismatches the germline segment, possibly from a read error. The chain recombines TRBV5-1 with TRBJ1-4; unclear D gene. Per the germline V gene, CDR1 is SGHRS and CDR2 is YFSETQ. The CDR3 runs to 15 residues. In nucleotides, the CDR3 is TGCGCCAGCAGCTTGGGTCTCGGTAACGTTGAAAAACTGTCTTTT. Translating it yields CASSLGLGNVEKLSF. Using reference TRBV5-1 and TRBJ1-4 for the parts outside the CDR3, the full variable domain is KAGVTQTPRYLIKTRGQQVTLSCSPISGHRSVSWYQQTPGQGLQFLFEYFSETQRNKGNFPGRFSGRQFSNSRSEMNVSTLELGDSALYLCASSLGLGNVEKLSFGSGTQLSVL.

The gene calls are TRBV2 and TRBJ2-4; TRBD1 aligns across 7 bases. Germline lookup yields CDR1 SNHLY and CDR2 FYNNEI. The CDR3 runs to 14 residues. The trim removed 4 bases at V and 5 bases at J, leaving 5 bases unmatched. CDR3 DNA: TGTGCCAGCAGTGCCGGGACAGCGCAAAACATTCAGTACTTC. It codes for CASSAGTAQNIQYF.

The rearrangement joins TRBV5-1 to TRBJ2-6, with a possible D match to TRBD1 (5 bases). V lost 2 bases, J lost 3 bases, and 9 bases lay in between. The CDR3 length is 15 residues. Germline V gene lookup returns CDR1 SGHRS and CDR2 YFSETQ. CDR3 sequence: CASSLGALGANVLTF. CDR3 bases: TGCGCCAGCAGCTTAGGGGCACTTGGGGCCAACGTCCTGACTTTC.

The sample holds one count of this clone. J is TRBJ1-1 and V is TRBV7-8; D perhaps matches TRBD1 (5 bases). The CDR3 has 17 residues. Trimming stripped 3 bases from V and 5 bases from J, with 22 bases between. Germline CDR1 is SGHVS and CDR2 is FQNEAQ. The CDR3 coding sequence is TGTGCCAGCAGCTTTACGGGGGTCGGGGGTTCCCTTACTGAAGCTTTCTTT. Amino acid sequence: CASSFTGVGGSLTEAFF.

The chain combines TRBV2 with TRBJ1-2, with 7 bases identical to TRBD1. This CDR3 region has 13 residues. V was pared by 6 bases and J by 4 bases, with 5 bases of the junction left unmatched. The germline CDR1 and CDR2 sequences are SNHLY and FYNNEI. The CDR3 bases are TGTGCCAGCAGCCCAGGGGGGAGCTATGGCTACACCTTC. Protein product: CASSPGGSYGYTF.

Worth noting for this clone: The sample contains more than one DNA sequence encoding this CDR3. The chain links TRBV2 to TRBJ1-1; D is unclear. Deletions cut 0 bases from V and 1 base from J, with 6 bases between. The CDR3 has 14 amino acids. The germline V gene has CDR1 SNHLY and CDR2 FYNNEI. The CDR3 spells CASSEAPGNTEAFF. As DNA, the CDR3 is TGTGCCAGCAGTGAAGCGCCCGGGAACACTGAAGCTTTCTTT.

Turning to this clone: In the same sample, other DNA sequences code for this CDR3. The V gene is TRBV6-5, the J gene TRBJ2-5; 7 positions agree with TRBD2. Germline V gene data show CDR1 as MNHEY and CDR2 as SVGAGI. This CDR3 has 14 residues. Trimming at V came to 2 bases and at J to 2 bases, leaving 2 bases not matched to a gene. The CDR3: CASSYGGGQETQYF. The CDR3 nucleotides are TGTGCCAGCAGTTACGGCGGGGGACAAGAGACCCAGTACTTC.

This clone was seen once. The chain uses TRBV27 and TRBJ2-7; D possibly corresponds to TRBD1 (6 bases). The CDR3 is made up of 14 amino acids. Germline CDR1 reads MNHEY; CDR2 reads SMNVEV (reference sequence). Trimming shortened V by 3 bases and J by 3 bases, and 12 bases separated the two germline ends. Here the CDR3 DNA reads TGTGCCAGCAGTTTTCTAGGACAGAACTACGAGCAGTACTTC. It specifies CASSFLGQNYEQYF.

The genes are TRBV6-6 and TRBJ1-5, with D uncertain. This CDR3 region has 15 residues. V shed 6 bases and J shed 0 bases, with 12 bases lying between them. CDR1 MNHNY and CDR2 SVGAGI come from the germline V gene (reference sequence). The CDR3, as DNA: TGTGCCAGCAGACGCCTTAGATTTAGCAATCAGCCCCAGCATTTT. It yields the protein CASRRLRFSNQPQHF.

The chain employs TRBV27 and TRBJ2-7, with TRBD2 as a possible D gene (7 bases). Trimming took 9 bases from V and 2 from J, leaving 20 bases between them. This CDR3 is built from 15 residues. CDR1 and CDR2 (germline): MNHEY, SMNVEV (reference sequence). CDR3 nucleotide sequence: TGTGCCAGTAAATCGTCGGGGGGCTCGACCTACGAGCAGTACTTC. This encodes CASKSSGGSTYEQYF.